The next 10 T cell receptor beta chains were all read from a single sample in a study of T cells in women clearing cervical HPV infection. Data came from immunoSEQ multiplex PCR; TCRdb stores just in-frame clones and leaves some out. Recorded for this sample: 30,000 to 35,000 clones. The sample taken for sequencing was blood buffy coat. These receptors came from a woman between 18 and 69 years old with a cervical HPV16 infection that either progressed to CIN3+ or cleared (not recorded which).

The CDR3 bases that were read are TGCGCCAGTACCCGGGGTGCGGGGGAGACC. Protein: CASTRGAGET. The entire CDR3 reads CASTRGAGETQYF. The V and J genes are TRBV5-1 and TRBJ2-5, with D perhaps TRBD2 (6 bases). From the germline J gene comes the end of the CDR3, since the read stops 3 residues before it. Germline CDR1 SGHRS, CDR2 YFSETQ. This CDR3 has 13 residues. The germline V and J ends were trimmed by 8 bases and 5 bases, with 16 bases remaining between them.

As to this clone: The read gets to within 3 residues of the CDR3 end, and the germline J gene fills in the rest. This sequence joins TRBV10-3 and TRBJ2-2; D remains ambiguous. Trimming removed 7 bases at V and 3 bases at J, with 6 bases between. The germline V gene encodes CDR1 ENHRY and CDR2 SYGVKD. The CDR3 runs to 12 residues. CDR3 DNA, as far as it was read: TGTGCCATCAAGGCAGACACCGGGGAG. It codes for CAIKADTGE. The entire CDR3 sequence reads CAIKADTGELFF.

A word on this clone: The read finishes 3 residues shy of the CDR3 end, and the germline J gene is used to complete it. The chain is built from TRBV20-1 and TRBJ2-3; 15 positions match TRBD2. Germline-derived CDR1 and CDR2 are DFQATT and SNEGSKA (reference sequence). Unmatched junction bases numbered 8, after V lost 5 bases and J lost 2 bases. This CDR3 comprises 17 residues. The CDR3 bases that were read are TGCAGTGCTGGCAAGGGACTAGCGGGGGGAAACACAGATACG. Translated, it gives CSAGKGLAGGNTDT. The whole CDR3 reads CSAGKGLAGGNTDTQYF.

Concerning this clone itself: Sequencing ends 3 residues short of the CDR3 end; the germline J gene provides the rest. The chain combines TRBV29-1 with TRBJ2-7; 7 bases are shared with TRBD1. The germline V gene encodes CDR1 SQVTM and CDR2 ANQGSEA. The CDR3 is 13 residues long. V shed 3 bases, J shed 5 bases, and the junction held 7 bases outside the gene matches. CDR3 protein: CSVEGQQSNEQYF. The CDR3 DNA, read in part, is TGCAGCGTTGAGGGACAGCAGTCCAACGAG.

On this clone: The read ends 3 residues shy of where the CDR3 ends; the end is completed using the germline J gene. This chain connects TRBV19 to TRBJ2-1; TRBD1 might be the D (6 bases). Looked up from germline, CDR1 is LNHDA and CDR2 is SQIVND (reference sequence). The CDR3 runs 15 residues. The germline V and J ends were trimmed by 6 bases and 5 bases, with 17 bases remaining between them. The CDR3 DNA, read in part, is TGTGCCAGTAGATGGGACCGACAGGATAACAATGAG. Translation: CASRWDRQDNNE. The full CDR3 protein is CASRWDRQDNNEQFF.

Of note for this clone: The read gets to within 3 residues of the CDR3 end, and the germline J gene fills in the rest. The V gene is TRBV20-1, the J gene TRBJ2-1; D unclear. The ends were cut back, 6 bases at V and 4 bases at J, with 16 bases in the middle. This CDR3 spans 14 amino acids. CDR1 and CDR2 from the germline V gene are DFQATT and SNEGSKA (reference sequence). The CDR3: CSATLPRRYNEQFF. CDR3 bases read: TGCAGTGCGACTCTCCCACGGCGTTACAATGAG.

In the case of this clone: The read stops 3 residues short of the end of the CDR3; the missing end is completed from the germline J gene. This CDR3 is also generated by other DNA sequences in the sample. The chain couples TRBV5-1 to TRBJ2-3, with D tentatively TRBD2 (5 bases). The V gene's germline CDR1 is SGHRS and CDR2 YFSETQ. The length of the CDR3 is 16 residues. Trimming removed 3 bases at V and 0 bases at J, with 14 bases between. The CDR3: CASSSSTGRSTDTQYF. The CDR3 bases that were read are TGCGCCAGCAGCTCCAGTACGGGGAGAAGCACAGATACG.

With regard to this clone: The read gets to within 3 residues of the CDR3 end, and the germline J gene fills in the rest. The chain has TRBV30 and TRBJ2-3; perhaps TRBD2 as D (6 bases). Looked up from germline, CDR1 is GTSNPN and CDR2 is SVGIG (reference sequence). V was pared by 4 bases and J by 4 bases, with 12 bases between. The CDR3 has 13 amino acids. Partial CDR3 DNA: TGTGCCTGGATGACGGCGGGGTCAGATACG. This translates into CAWMTAGSDT. The entire CDR3 is CAWMTAGSDTQYF.

To note about this clone: Coverage ceases 3 residues before the CDR3 finishes, and the germline J gene fills in the end. This sequence joins TRBV11-1 and TRBJ2-7; D is unresolved. The V end was cut by 5 bases, the J end by 0 bases, with 2 bases between. The germline V gene has CDR1 SGHAT and CDR2 FQDESV (reference sequence). The CDR3 is 11 residues long. The CDR3 is CASSRSYEQYF. The covered CDR3 bases are TGTGCCAGCAGCCGCTCCTACGAG. Full variable domain (outside the CDR3, taken from reference TRBV11-1 and TRBJ2-7): EAEVAQSPRYKITEKSQAVAFWCDPISGHATLYWYRQILGQGPELLVQFQDESVVDDSQLPKDRFSAERLKGVDSTLKIQPAELGDSAMYLCASSRSYEQYFGPGTRLTVT.

Comment on this clone: The read gets to within 3 residues of the CDR3 end, and the germline J gene fills in the rest. The chain recombines TRBV30 with TRBJ2-3, with D possibly being TRBD2 (6 bases). Between the trimmed V and J ends, which lost 2 bases and 4 bases, there was a span of 22 bases. Germline CDR1 reads GTSNPN; CDR2 reads SVGIG (reference sequence). This CDR3 contains 17 residues. The CDR3 spells CAWSPSRLAGRPDTQYF. CDR3 DNA (partial): TGTGCCTGGAGTCCATCAAGGCTCGCGGGGAGGCCAGATACG. Together with reference TRBV30 and TRBJ2-3, the CDR3 gives the full variable domain: SQTIHQWPATLVQPVGSPLSLECTVEGTSNPNLYWYRQAAGRGLQLLFYSVGIGQISSEVPQNLSASRPQDRQFILSSKKLLLSDSGFYLCAWSPSRLAGRPDTQYFGPGTRLTVL.